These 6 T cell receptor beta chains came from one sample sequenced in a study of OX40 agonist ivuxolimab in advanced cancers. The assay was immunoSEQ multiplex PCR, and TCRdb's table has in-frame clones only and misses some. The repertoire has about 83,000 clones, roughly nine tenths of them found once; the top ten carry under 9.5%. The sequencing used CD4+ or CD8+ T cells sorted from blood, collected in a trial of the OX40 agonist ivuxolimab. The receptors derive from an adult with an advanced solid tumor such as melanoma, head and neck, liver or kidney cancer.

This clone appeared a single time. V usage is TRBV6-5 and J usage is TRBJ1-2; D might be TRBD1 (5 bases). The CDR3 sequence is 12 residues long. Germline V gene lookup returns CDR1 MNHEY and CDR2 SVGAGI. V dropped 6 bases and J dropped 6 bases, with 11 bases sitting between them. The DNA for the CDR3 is TGTGCCAGCAGGGGCGGGACCGATGGCTACACCTTC. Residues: CASRGGTDGYTF.

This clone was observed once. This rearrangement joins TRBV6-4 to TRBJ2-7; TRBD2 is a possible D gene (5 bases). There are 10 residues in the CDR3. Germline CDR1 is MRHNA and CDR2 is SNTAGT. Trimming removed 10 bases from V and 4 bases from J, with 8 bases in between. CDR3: CATWTYEQYV. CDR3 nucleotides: TGTGCCACCTGGACTTACGAGCAGTACGTC.

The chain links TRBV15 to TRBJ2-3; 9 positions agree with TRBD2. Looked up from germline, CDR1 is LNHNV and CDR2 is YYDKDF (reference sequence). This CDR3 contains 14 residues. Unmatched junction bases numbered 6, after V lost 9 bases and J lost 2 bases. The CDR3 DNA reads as TGTGCCACTGAAGCGGGAGGCCTCACAGATACGCAGTATTTT. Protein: CATEAGGLTDTQYF.

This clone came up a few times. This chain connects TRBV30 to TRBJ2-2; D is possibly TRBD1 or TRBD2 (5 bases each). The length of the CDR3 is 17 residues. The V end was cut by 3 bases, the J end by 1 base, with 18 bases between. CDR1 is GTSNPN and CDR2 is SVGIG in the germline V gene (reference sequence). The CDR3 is CAWRRVGDRLNTGELFF. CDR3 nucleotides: TGTGCCTGGAGGAGGGTGGGAGACAGACTGAACACCGGGGAGCTGTTTTTT.

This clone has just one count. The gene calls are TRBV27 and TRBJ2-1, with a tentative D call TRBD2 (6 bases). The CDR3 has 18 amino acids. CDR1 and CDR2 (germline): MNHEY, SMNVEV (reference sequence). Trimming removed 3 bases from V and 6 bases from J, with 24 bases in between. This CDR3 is CASSFTVGWRAGANEQFF. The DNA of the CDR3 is TGTGCCAGCAGTTTTACGGTAGGCTGGCGAGCGGGTGCCAATGAGCAGTTCTTC.

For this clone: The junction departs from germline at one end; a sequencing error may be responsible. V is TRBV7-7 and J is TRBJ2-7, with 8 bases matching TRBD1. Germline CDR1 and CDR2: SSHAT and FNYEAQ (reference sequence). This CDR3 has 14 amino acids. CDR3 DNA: TGTGCTAGCAGCTTAGATCAGGGGGCCGACGAGCAGTACTTC. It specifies CASSLDQGADEQYF.